This entry describes one T cell receptor beta chain. CDR3 size: 14 residues. J gave up 9 bases and V 5 bases, and 9 bases lay outside the gene matches. From germline, CDR1 is MNHEY and CDR2 SVGAGI. The method was immunoSEQ multiplex PCR; TCRdb's version includes in-frame clones alone and lacks a portion of them. Of 80,000 or so clones listed, 90% to 95% are singletons. The source of the sample is a study of technical replicates of blood from a few donors. The clonotype was recovered from a human donor in good health. The specimen sequenced was T cells isolated from PBMCs. The V gene is TRBV6-5, the J gene TRBJ1-5; 8 bases match TRBD1. The CDR3 sequence is CASSRDRSRMPQHF. The CDR3 nucleotides are TGTGCCAGCAGTCGGGACAGGTCCAGGATGCCCCAGCATTTT.